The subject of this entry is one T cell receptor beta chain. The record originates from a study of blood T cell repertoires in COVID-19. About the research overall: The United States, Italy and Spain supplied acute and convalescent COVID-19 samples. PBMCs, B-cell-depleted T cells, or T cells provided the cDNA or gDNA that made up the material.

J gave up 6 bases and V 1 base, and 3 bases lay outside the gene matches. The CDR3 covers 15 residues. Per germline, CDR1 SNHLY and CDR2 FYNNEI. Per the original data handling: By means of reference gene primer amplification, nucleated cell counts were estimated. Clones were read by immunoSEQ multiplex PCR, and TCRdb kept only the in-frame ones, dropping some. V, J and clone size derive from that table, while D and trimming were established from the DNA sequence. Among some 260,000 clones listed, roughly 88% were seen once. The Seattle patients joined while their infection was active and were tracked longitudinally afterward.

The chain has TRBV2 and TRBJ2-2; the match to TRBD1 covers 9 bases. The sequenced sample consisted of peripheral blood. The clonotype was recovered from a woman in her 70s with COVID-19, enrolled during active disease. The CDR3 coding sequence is TGTGCCAGCAGTGAAGACAGGGGGCAAGCCGGGGAGCTGTTTTTT. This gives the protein CASSEDRGQAGELFF.